A selection of T cell receptor beta chains follows, all from one sample in a study of shared clonotypes between healthy human individuals. Data came from immunoSEQ multiplex PCR; TCRdb stores just in-frame clones and leaves some out. The sample lists about 2.4 million clones, more than 85% occurring once. The specimen sequenced was naive CD4+ T cells from PBMCs. Receptor source: a man aged 18 to 29 in good health. Some clones in this sample may be carry-over from other donors' samples. Each CDR3 is given with its conserved first and last residue. D genes are given only for firm matches. Not all rows give a size; the values are once, few, many and, for expanded clones, a class.

abundance: few
v_gene: TRBV19
j_gene: TRBJ1-5
d_gene: .
CDR3nt: TGTGCCAGTAGCGGTACTCGACAGGGCAATCAGCCCCAGCATTTT
CDR3aa: CASSGTRQGNQPQHF

abundance: .
v_gene: TRBV7-3
j_gene: TRBJ2-1
d_gene: .
CDR3nt: TGTGCCAGCAGCTTAGAGGGCGTAGGGGACAATGAGCAGTTCTTC
CDR3aa: CASSLEGVGDNEQFF

abundance: .
v_gene: TRBV19
j_gene: TRBJ2-7
d_gene: .
CDR3nt: TGTGCCAGTAGTCCGCGGGACACAGCCTACGAGCAGTACTTC
CDR3aa: CASSPRDTAYEQYF

abundance: .
v_gene: TRBV20-1
j_gene: TRBJ1-2
d_gene: .
CDR3nt: TGCAGTGCTGAATGGCCCTATGGCTACACCTTC
CDR3aa: CSAEWPYGYTF

abundance: .
v_gene: TRBV18
j_gene: TRBJ1-3
d_gene: .
CDR3nt: TGTGCCAGCTCACCACGATCGAGGGATTCTTGGACCCCAACGGACACCATATATTTT
CDR3aa: CASSPRSRDSWTPTDTIYF

abundance: few
v_gene: TRBV7-3
j_gene: TRBJ1-2
d_gene: .
CDR3nt: TGTGCCAGCAGCTTAACGGGGATCAGTGGCTACACCTTC
CDR3aa: CASSLTGISGYTF

abundance: .
v_gene: TRBV27
j_gene: TRBJ1-2
d_gene: .
CDR3nt: TGTGCCAGCAGTTTATACGGACCGCCAAATAGCTATGGCTACACCTTC
CDR3aa: CASSLYGPPNSYGYTF

abundance: .
v_gene: TRBV6-5
j_gene: TRBJ2-2
d_gene: .
CDR3nt: TGTGCCAGCAGTTACTCGAGCGGACCCAGGCTGTTTTTT
CDR3aa: CASSYSSGPRLFF

abundance: .
v_gene: TRBV5-3
j_gene: TRBJ2-1
d_gene: TRBD2
CDR3nt: TGTGCCAGAAGCGCGGGGACTAGCCTTAAGGTAGAGGAGCAGTTCTTC
CDR3aa: CARSAGTSLKVEEQFF

abundance: .
v_gene: TRBV11-2
j_gene: TRBJ2-5
d_gene: TRBD2
CDR3nt: TGTGCCAGCAGCTTTGGAGCGGGAGGGCCTGAGACCCAGTACTTC
CDR3aa: CASSFGAGGPETQYF

abundance: once
v_gene: TRBV27
j_gene: TRBJ2-7
d_gene: TRBD2
CDR3nt: TGTGCCAGCAGTTTATCGGGGGGGTCCTACGAGCAGTACTTC
CDR3aa: CASSLSGGSYEQYF

abundance: .
v_gene: TRBV20-1
j_gene: TRBJ1-3
d_gene: .
CDR3nt: TGCAGTGCCCTCTCTGGAAACACCATATATTTT
CDR3aa: CSALSGNTIYF

abundance: .
v_gene: TRBV27
j_gene: TRBJ1-2
d_gene: .
CDR3nt: TGTGCCAGCAGCCCCCTACAGGGTATCAACTATGGCTACACCTTC
CDR3aa: CASSPLQGINYGYTF

abundance: .
v_gene: TRBV9
j_gene: TRBJ1-1
d_gene: .
CDR3nt: TGTGCCAGCAGCGTGATGGGGAACACTGAAGCTTTCTTT
CDR3aa: CASSVMGNTEAFF

abundance: .
v_gene: TRBV5-1
j_gene: TRBJ1-3
d_gene: .
CDR3nt: TGCGCCAGCAGCTTGACGGTCTCTGGAAACACCATATATTTT
CDR3aa: CASSLTVSGNTIYF

abundance: .
v_gene: TRBV28
j_gene: TRBJ2-7
d_gene: .
CDR3nt: TGTGCCAGCACCGACCGTGGGAGCTTCTCCTACGAGCAGTACTTC
CDR3aa: CASTDRGSFSYEQYF

abundance: .
v_gene: TRBV2
j_gene: TRBJ2-7
d_gene: .
CDR3nt: TGTGCCAGCAGTGAAGGGTTTGGGTACGAGCAGTACTTC
CDR3aa: CASSEGFGYEQYF

abundance: .
v_gene: TRBV5-1
j_gene: TRBJ1-1
d_gene: .
CDR3nt: TGCGCCAGCTCCCCGGCGATGGACACTGAAGCTTTCTTT
CDR3aa: CASSPAMDTEAFF

abundance: .
v_gene: TRBV18
j_gene: TRBJ2-2
d_gene: TRBD1
CDR3nt: TGTGCCAGCTCACCACGACAGGGGCCGAACACCGGGGAGCTGTTTTTT
CDR3aa: CASSPRQGPNTGELFF

abundance: .
v_gene: TRBV2
j_gene: TRBJ1-5
d_gene: TRBD1
CDR3nt: TGTGCCAGCAGTGGAGGACAGGGGGTCAATCAGCCCCAGCATTTT
CDR3aa: CASSGGQGVNQPQHF

abundance: .
v_gene: TRBV9
j_gene: TRBJ1-1
d_gene: .
CDR3nt: TGTGCCAGCAGCGTAGGAATACACATGAACACTGAAGCTTTCTTT
CDR3aa: CASSVGIHMNTEAFF

abundance: .
v_gene: TRBV6-1
j_gene: TRBJ1-1
d_gene: TRBD1
CDR3nt: TGTGCCAGCAGGGCCCCGGGACAGGGGAACACTGAAGCTTTCTTT
CDR3aa: CASRAPGQGNTEAFF

abundance: .
v_gene: TRBV7-9
j_gene: TRBJ1-1
d_gene: .
CDR3nt: TGTGCCAGCAGTCTACAGGGGAACACTGAAGCTTTCTTT
CDR3aa: CASSLQGNTEAFF

abundance: .
v_gene: TRBV5-1
j_gene: TRBJ2-1
d_gene: TRBD2
CDR3nt: TGCGCCAGCAGCCCTAGCGGGAGAGCCCATGAGCAGTTCTTC
CDR3aa: CASSPSGRAHEQFF

abundance: .
v_gene: TRBV28
j_gene: TRBJ2-7
d_gene: TRBD1
CDR3nt: TGTGCCAGCAGTTTGCCAGGGGGCACGGCCGAGCAGTACTTC
CDR3aa: CASSLPGGTAEQYF

abundance: .
v_gene: TRBV11-2
j_gene: TRBJ2-4
d_gene: .
CDR3nt: TGTGCCAGCAGCCCTGAAATAGGGGGAACCCGGTGGGACATTCAGTACTTC
CDR3aa: CASSPEIGGTRWDIQYF

abundance: .
v_gene: TRBV6-6
j_gene: TRBJ2-7
d_gene: .
CDR3nt: TGTGCCAGCAGACCAGACCACTACTGGGCCTACGAGCAGTACTTC
CDR3aa: CASRPDHYWAYEQYF

abundance: .
v_gene: TRBV6-5
j_gene: TRBJ1-2
d_gene: .
CDR3nt: TGTGCCAGCAGTCGGGCCGGGAACTATGGCTACACCTTC
CDR3aa: CASSRAGNYGYTF

abundance: .
v_gene: TRBV25-1
j_gene: TRBJ2-5
d_gene: TRBD2
CDR3nt: TGTGCCAGCAGTGAATGGCAAGGTCCGGGGGGAGAGACCCAGTACTTC
CDR3aa: CASSEWQGPGGETQYF

abundance: .
v_gene: TRBV18
j_gene: TRBJ1-4
d_gene: .
CDR3nt: TGTGCCAGCTCACCCCCAGGGGACGGTGAAAAACTGTTTTTT
CDR3aa: CASSPPGDGEKLFF

abundance: .
v_gene: TRBV10-3
j_gene: TRBJ2-3
d_gene: .
CDR3nt: TGTGCCATCTCTCCGCGGGGAGTTTCAGATACGCAGTATTTT
CDR3aa: CAISPRGVSDTQYF

abundance: .
v_gene: TRBV9
j_gene: TRBJ2-7
d_gene: .
CDR3nt: TGTGCCAGCAGCGTAGTCAGGCAGGTGACACATCCTACCCCTTACGAGCAGTACTTC
CDR3aa: CASSVVRQVTHPTPYEQYF